Each of the 30 T cell receptor beta chains below was sequenced from the same sample in a study of T cell responses to AZD1222 COVID-19 vaccine. Here immunoSEQ multiplex PCR was the method, and the copy in TCRdb shows in-frame clones only, minus some. The sample contains some 86,000 clones, approximately 91% of which appear only once. Sequenced material: peripheral blood, taken 28 days after the second AZD1222 dose. These receptors originate from an adult who received the AZD1222 COVID-19 vaccine.

For this clone: The junction departs from the called germline gene at one end, perhaps through a read error. The chain has TRBV7-2 and TRBJ1-1, with a weak D call TRBD1 (6 bases). The CDR3 is made up of 14 amino acids. Germline values: CDR1 SGHTA, CDR2 FQGNSA. This CDR3 reads CASSYRGGTSIPYF. The CDR3 DNA sequence: TGTGCCAGCAGCTACCGAGGGGGAACCTCAATCCCGTACTTT.

The V gene is TRBV30, the J gene TRBJ2-7, with 7 bases aligning to TRBD2. This CDR3 contains 15 residues. Germline CDR1 is GTSNPN and CDR2 is SVGIG (reference sequence). The J segment lost 7 bases and the V segment lost 2 bases, leaving 14 bases of the junction unmatched. The CDR3, as DNA: TGTGCCTGGAGTCCTGCTAGCGGATATCAGGTTGAGCAGTACTTC. Protein: CAWSPASGYQVEQYF. Supplemented by reference TRBV30 and TRBJ2-7, the full variable domain reads SQTIHQWPATLVQPVGSPLSLECTVEGTSNPNLYWYRQAAGRGLQLLFYSVGIGQISSEVPQNLSASRPQDRQFILSSKKLLLSDSGFYLCAWSPASGYQVEQYFGPGTRLTVT.

The rearrangement uses TRBV5-1 and TRBJ2-5; weak D call: TRBD2 (6 bases). Germline V gene lookup returns CDR1 SGHRS and CDR2 YFSETQ. The V gene lost 3 bases and the J gene lost 5 bases, with 23 bases spanning the gap. The CDR3 loop spans 17 amino acids. CDR3 in DNA: TGCGCCAGCAGCTCACATAGGACGACTCGCAGCGGGGAGACCCAGTACTTC. Translation: CASSSHRTTRSGETQYF.

CDR3 loop: CASSLVMFGTGSTDTQYF. CDR3 sequence (DNA): TGTGCCAGCAGCTTAGTTATGTTTGGGACAGGGAGCACAGATACGCAGTATTTT. The gene calls are TRBV11-2 and TRBJ2-3; 9 nucleotides match TRBD1. V lost 1 base and J lost 0; bases outside the gene matches: 8. This CDR3 contains 18 residues. Germline-derived CDR1 and CDR2 are SGHAT and FQNNGV.

V usage is TRBV9 and J usage is TRBJ1-2; D gene ambiguous. Trimming took off 0 bases at V and 8 bases at J, with 5 bases between the two ends. This CDR3 is built from 11 residues. Germline values: CDR1 SGDLS, CDR2 YYNGEE. This CDR3 is CASSVGLGYTF. In nucleotides, the CDR3 is TGTGCCAGCAGCGTAGGGTTGGGCTACACCTTC.

The rearrangement joins TRBV5-1 to TRBJ2-2, with D uncertain. The CDR3 has 14 amino acids. The germline V gene encodes CDR1 SGHRS and CDR2 YFSETQ. The V and J ends lost 3 bases and 6 bases respectively, with 12 bases between them. The CDR3 DNA sequence: TGCGCCAGCAGCTCGGCCCTAAGTCCCGGGGAGCTGTTTTTT. Translating it yields CASSSALSPGELFF.

This clone was seen once. This rearrangement joins TRBV7-2 to TRBJ2-1; D may be TRBD2 (6 bases). CDR1 is SGHTA, CDR2 FQGNSA, per germline. The CDR3 extends over 14 amino acids. V lost 3 bases to trimming and J lost 7 bases, with 13 bases between them. CDR3 protein: CASSFGGPGNEQFF. CDR3 nucleotides: TGTGCCAGCAGCTTCGGAGGGCCCGGGAATGAGCAGTTCTTC.

The chain has TRBV7-3 and TRBJ2-3; D may be TRBD2 (6 bases). Germline V gene sequence: CDR1 SGHTA, CDR2 FQGTGA. This CDR3 is built from 16 residues. The V and J ends lost 7 bases and 0 bases respectively, with 17 bases between them. As DNA, the CDR3 is TGTGCCAGCACCCCACAAGGGCGGGGCAGCACAGATACGCAGTATTTT. It translates to CASTPQGRGSTDTQYF.

The CDR3 spells CASSLSGRADYNEQFF. The CDR3 bases are TGTGCCAGCAGCCTCAGCGGGAGGGCCGACTACAATGAGCAGTTCTTC. The chain couples TRBV3-1 (or the pseudogene TRBV3-2) to TRBJ2-1, with 10 bases aligning to TRBD2. Germline loops: CDR1 LGHDT, CDR2 YNNKEL (reference sequence). The junction had 6 bases not matched to a gene; V was cut back by 4 bases and J by 3 bases. The CDR3 sequence is 16 residues long.

The J gene is TRBJ2-3, the V gene TRBV6-4, with D maybe TRBD1 (6 bases). Between the trimmed V and J ends, which lost 4 bases and 1 base, there was a span of 6 bases. This CDR3 is 13 amino acids long. The germline gives CDR1 MRHNA, CDR2 SNTAGT. CDR3 in amino acids: CASSAGGTDTQYF. CDR3 sequence (DNA): TGTGCCAGCAGTGCAGGGGGCACAGATACGCAGTATTTT.

This chain joins TRBV5-1 and TRBJ2-3, with 7 bases aligning to TRBD2. CDR1 and CDR2 (germline): SGHRS, YFSETQ. V lost 1 base, J lost 5 bases, and 4 bases stayed unmatched. The CDR3 has 14 amino acids. The CDR3 region is CASSLSVAGDTQYF. In nucleotides, the CDR3 is TGCGCCAGCAGCTTGTCGGTAGCGGGAGATACGCAGTATTTT.

V and J are TRBV28 and TRBJ1-2, with TRBD1 matching 11 bases. The CDR3 extends over 14 amino acids. CDR1 MDHEN and CDR2 SYDVKM come from the germline V gene. V shed 7 bases, J shed 7 bases, and the junction held 8 bases outside the gene matches. This chain's CDR3 is CASTTIGTGGGYTF. CDR3 DNA sequence: TGTGCCAGCACCACCATAGGGACAGGGGGTGGCTACACCTTC.

The table lists this clone with a count of one. This rearrangement joins TRBV28 to TRBJ1-1, with D possibly TRBD1 on 5 matching bases. Germline CDR1 is MDHEN and CDR2 is SYDVKM. V lost 3 bases, J lost 5 bases, and 13 bases lay in between. The CDR3 runs 14 residues. As DNA, the CDR3 is TGTGCCAGCAGTTTGTGGGGGGGGGATACTGAAGCTTTCTTT. It encodes CASSLWGGDTEAFF. Using reference TRBV28 and TRBJ1-1 for the parts outside the CDR3, the full variable domain is DVKVTQSSRYLVKRTGEKVFLECVQDMDHENMFWYRQDPGLGLRLIYFSYDVKMKEKGDIPEGYSVSREKKERFSLILESASTNQTSMYLCASSLWGGDTEAFFGQGTRLTVV.

The J gene is TRBJ1-1, the V gene TRBV2, with a weak D call TRBD1 (5 bases). The germline V gene encodes CDR1 SNHLY and CDR2 FYNNEI. V was cut by 6 bases and J by 5 bases, with 16 bases left in between. The CDR3 is 14 residues long. The CDR3 spells CASRREGLGTEAFF. The CDR3 nucleotides are TGTGCCAGCAGGAGGGAGGGGCTTGGGACTGAAGCTTTCTTT. Based on the CDR3 plus reference TRBV2 and TRBJ1-1, the full variable domain is EPEVTQTPSHQVTQMGQEVILRCVPISNHLYFYWYRQILGQKVEFLVSFYNNEISEKSEIFDDQFSVERPDGSNFTLKIRSTKLEDSAMYFCASRREGLGTEAFFGQGTRLTVV.

Turning to this clone: Other DNA variants within this sample encode the same CDR3. This chain uses TRBV30 with TRBJ1-5; D might be TRBD1 (5 bases). CDR1 and CDR2 from the germline V gene are GTSNPN and SVGIG (reference sequence). The CDR3 contains 13 residues. The V end was cut by 2 bases, the J end by 3 bases, with 8 bases between. CDR3 nucleotides: TGTGCCTGGAGTTCGGGACCCAATCAGCCCCAGCATTTT. As protein: CAWSSGPNQPQHF.

V is TRBV4-3 and J is TRBJ2-7; 11 bases are a match to TRBD1. This CDR3 is built from 14 residues. CDR1 and CDR2 (germline): LGHNA, YSLEER. Germline trimming cut 4 bases from V and 2 bases from J; bases unmatched to any gene: 1. CDR3 nucleotides: TGCGCCAGCAGCCTGGGACAGGGGGCCTACGAGCAGTACTTC. Translation gives CASSLGQGAYEQYF.

The chain recombines TRBV19 with TRBJ2-7, with TRBD2 matching over 7 bases. The ends lost 6 bases at V and 3 bases at J; junction bases unmatched: 11. Per germline, CDR1 LNHDA and CDR2 SQIVND (reference sequence). This CDR3 has 15 residues. The CDR3 is CASRISIAGNYEQYF. The CDR3 DNA is TGTGCCAGTAGGATTTCGATAGCGGGTAACTACGAGCAGTACTTC.

The chain joins TRBV13 to TRBJ2-7; 9 positions agree with TRBD1. CDR3 length equals 15 residues. After removal of 0 bases from V and 5 bases from J, the junction contained 5 bases not matched to a gene. Germline CDR1 and CDR2: PRHDT and FYEKMQ (reference sequence). In DNA form, the CDR3 reads TGTGCCAGCAGCTTAGGCTGGGGACAGGGAGACGAGCAGTACTTC. This codes for CASSLGWGQGDEQYF.

V gene TRBV28 combines with J gene TRBJ2-7, with a tentative D call TRBD2 (5 bases). The CDR3 contains 15 residues. Germline V gene data show CDR1 as MDHEN and CDR2 as SYDVKM. Trimming stripped 6 bases from V and 3 bases from J, with 18 bases between. CDR3 sequence reads: CASRFGYTRSYEQYF. Written as DNA, the CDR3 is TGTGCCAGCAGGTTCGGATATACTAGGAGCTACGAGCAGTACTTC. Supplemented by reference TRBV28 and TRBJ2-7, the full variable domain reads DVKVTQSSRYLVKRTGEKVFLECVQDMDHENMFWYRQDPGLGLRLIYFSYDVKMKEKGDIPEGYSVSREKKERFSLILESASTNQTSMYLCASRFGYTRSYEQYFGPGTRLTVT.

The V gene is TRBV7-9, the J gene TRBJ1-1; TRBD1 matches 7 bases. Germline assignment: CDR1 SEHNR and CDR2 FQNEAQ (reference sequence). The CDR3 is 12 residues long. Trimming cost V 5 bases and J 5 bases; bases outside gene matches: 2. In DNA, the CDR3 is TGTGCCAGCAGCACAGGGGTGACTGAAGCTTTCTTT. Its translation: CASSTGVTEAFF.

The CDR3 coding sequence is TGTGCCAGCAGCTCGGGACAGATCTCTGGAAACACCATATATTTT. The encoded protein is CASSSGQISGNTIYF. The chain uses TRBV14 and TRBJ1-3; 7 nucleotides agree with TRBD1. With 5 bases clipped from V and 0 bases from J, the junction kept 4 bases outside the gene matches. The CDR3 totals 15 residues. Per germline, CDR1 SGHDN and CDR2 FVKESK.

The chain carries TRBV29-1 and TRBJ1-2; maybe TRBD1 (6 bases). With 4 bases removed from V and 4 bases from J, the gap between germline ends came to 16 bases. The CDR3 has 14 amino acids. Germline CDR1 SQVTM, CDR2 ANQGSEA. CDR3 in DNA: TGCAGCGTTGTAGGGGCAGGGGACCTCTATGGCTACACCTTC. It codes for CSVVGAGDLYGYTF.

J is TRBJ2-1 and V is TRBV7-3, with TRBD2 matching over 10 bases. This CDR3 has 16 amino acids. J lost 1 base, V lost 4 bases, and 4 bases had no gene match. Germline V gene sequence: CDR1 SGHTA, CDR2 FQGTGA. The CDR3 is CASSSSGRKSYNEQFF. The CDR3 DNA is TGTGCCAGCAGCTCTAGCGGGAGAAAATCCTACAATGAGCAGTTCTTC.

There are a few counts of this clone. This sequence joins TRBV5-1 and TRBJ1-4; no clear D gene. The CDR3 is 13 amino acids. V was cut by 7 bases and J by 4 bases, with 11 bases left in between. Looked up from germline, CDR1 is SGHRS and CDR2 is YFSETQ. The chain's CDR3 is CASSWLGNEKLFF. CDR3 coding DNA: TGCGCCAGCTCTTGGCTCGGTAATGAAAAACTGTTTTTT.

The genes are TRBV11-2 and TRBJ1-1, with D unresolved. The CDR3 has 15 amino acids. CDR1 is SGHAT and CDR2 is FQNNGV in the germline V gene. Trimming removed 5 bases at V and 0 bases at J, with 13 bases between. The CDR3 region is CASSDRLGMNTEAFF. The CDR3 coding sequence is TGTGCCAGCAGCGACCGACTTGGAATGAACACTGAAGCTTTCTTT.

The chain recombines TRBV20-1 with TRBJ1-2; no reliable D call. The CDR3 is made up of 10 amino acids. CDR1 is DFQATT, CDR2 SNEGSKA, per germline (reference sequence). The CDR3 DNA follows: TGCAGCGGGGTGGAAGAGGGCTACACCTTC. It encodes CSGVEEGYTF.

The chain joins TRBV6-6 to TRBJ1-2; D possibly corresponds to TRBD1 (5 bases). Germline CDR1 is MNHNY and CDR2 is SVGAGI (reference sequence). The V gene lost 4 bases and the J gene lost 0 bases, with 12 bases spanning the gap. There are 15 residues in the CDR3. The CDR3, as DNA: TGTGCCAGCAGTTCCCCCGACAGCGCTAACTATGGCTACACCTTC. Translating gives CASSSPDSANYGYTF.

V usage is TRBV15 and J usage is TRBJ1-3; a possible D gene is TRBD1 (6 bases). Trimming left V 9 bases short and J 3 bases short, with 12 bases between. The CDR3 runs 13 residues. CDR1 and CDR2 (germline): LNHNV, YYDKDF (reference sequence). This CDR3 reads CATRGEDGNTIYF. The CDR3 DNA follows: TGTGCCACTAGGGGGGAGGATGGAAACACCATATATTTT.

This clone was picked up one time. The CDR3 sequence is CASSLGQGVYNEQFF. The CDR3 region has the DNA TGTGCCAGTAGTCTTGGGCAGGGGGTCTACAATGAGCAGTTCTTC. The chain uses TRBV19 and TRBJ2-1; 7 bases match TRBD1. From germline, CDR1 is LNHDA and CDR2 SQIVND (reference sequence). CDR3 size: 15 residues. V lost 5 bases, J lost 3 bases, and 7 bases stayed unmatched.

This clone has just a few counts. CDR3: CATSISRRAEQETQYF. Written as DNA, the CDR3 is TGTGCCACCAGCATCTCGCGGCGAGCGGAGCAAGAGACCCAGTACTTC. This chain uses TRBV15 with TRBJ2-5; weak D call: TRBD2 (5 bases). The CDR3 length is 16 residues. V lost 4 bases to trimming and J lost 2 bases, with 17 bases between them. Germline-derived CDR1 and CDR2 are LNHNV and YYDKDF (reference sequence). Combining the CDR3 with reference TRBV15 and TRBJ2-5 gives the whole variable domain DAMVIQNPRYQVTQFGKPVTLSCSQTLNHNVMYWYQQKSSQAPKLLFHYYDKDFNNEADTPDNFQSRRPNTSFCFLDIRSPGLGDTAMYLCATSISRRAEQETQYFGPGTRLLVL.